The 5 T cell receptor beta chains below were found in one sample sequenced in a study of shared clonotypes between healthy human individuals. Method: immunoSEQ multiplex PCR; TCRdb's copy keeps in-frame clones and lacks some. This sample yields over a million clones, of which approximately 78% are seen a single time; approximately 0.52% belongs to the top ten. Source material: memory CD4+ T cells from PBMCs. Sample subset: CD45RA-negative fraction. These receptors were taken from a man between 18 and 35 years old in good health. Some clones in this sample may be carry-over from other donors' samples.

The sample holds a few counts of this clone. The chain couples TRBV11-2 to TRBJ1-1; D gene unclear. Germline V CDR1 and CDR2: SGHAT, FQNNGV. The CDR3 runs 13 residues. The germline V and J ends were trimmed by 2 bases and 0 bases, with 4 bases remaining between them. CDR3 DNA: TGTGCCAGCAGCTTACACATGAACACTGAAGCTTTCTTT. It translates to CASSLHMNTEAFF.

The chain couples TRBV6-1 to TRBJ1-1, with D uncertain. The CDR3 spans 14 residues. Germline CDR1 and CDR2: MNHNS and SASEGT. V lost 0 bases and J lost 2, with 7 bases in between. CDR3 DNA sequence: TGTGCCAGCAGTGAAGCACCGCGAAACACTGAAGCTTTCTTT. Translation: CASSEAPRNTEAFF.

This clone was seen only a few times. A single base separates this from a much larger clone, so it may be a read error. The rearrangement links TRBV11-1 to TRBJ2-5, with D possibly TRBD1 on 5 matching bases. The CDR3 is made up of 13 amino acids. Germline values: CDR1 SGHAT, CDR2 FQDESV (reference sequence). V was cut by 6 bases and J by 2 bases, with 10 bases left in between. Here the CDR3 DNA reads TGTGCCAGCAGTCCCGACAGACAAGAGACCCAGTACTTC. Its translation is CASSPDRQETQYF.

This clone was observed at least ten times. The chain combines TRBV7-9 with TRBJ2-5, with 9 bases aligning to TRBD2. Germline CDR1 SEHNR, CDR2 FQNEAQ (reference sequence). The CDR3 has 15 residues. Losses at the gene ends were 7 bases for V and 0 bases for J; bases not matched to a gene: 6. The CDR3 DNA sequence: TGTGCCAGCATGAGGCTAGCGGGGTACCAAGAGACCCAGTACTTC. Its translation is CASMRLAGYQETQYF.

This clone has just a few counts. The J gene is TRBJ2-3, the V gene TRBV5-5; no reliable D call. The CDR3 sequence is 13 residues long. Per the germline V gene, CDR1 is SGHKS and CDR2 is YYEKEE (reference sequence). Between the trimmed V and J ends, which lost 2 bases and 8 bases, there was a span of 12 bases. The chain's CDR3 is CASSFLRAGTQYF. In DNA, the CDR3 is TGTGCCAGCAGCTTTCTACGGGCTGGTACGCAGTATTTT.